Each of the 30 T cell receptor beta chains below was sequenced from the same sample in a study of blood T cells in healthy people across ages. Primers used in a second PCR of about 6 to 11 cycles were a sample-barcoded 5' primer and a J-beta primer mix. TCRdb re-called the 5' RACE reads through MiXCR, storing one row per CDR3 protein. Among 800,000 or so distinct CDR3 sequences listed, 46% were seen once. The sample comprised blood. These receptors were obtained from a man older than 75 in good health.

In its sample, this clonotype was seen once. Given a much more abundant clone one base away, this may be a read error. The chain has TRBV20-1 and TRBJ2-3; D unresolved. CDR1 is DFQATT and CDR2 is SNEGSKA in the germline V gene (reference sequence). V lost 7 bases and J lost 2, with 16 bases in between. The CDR3 consists of 14 residues. DNA of the CDR3: TGCAGTGTCTCGGCCCCCTCTGACACAGATACGCAGTATTTT. It encodes CSVSAPSDTDTQYF.

Details on this clonotype: The junction does not match germline at one end; this may be a read error. The chain employs TRBV28 and TRBJ1-3, with a tentative D call TRBD1 (6 bases). This CDR3 has 14 residues. CDR1 is MDHEN, CDR2 SYDVKM, per germline. The CDR3 reads CASTDRGSGNAIYF. For the CDR3, the DNA is TGTGCCAGCACCGATAGGGGGTCTGGAAACGCCATATATTTT.

The J gene is TRBJ2-5, the V gene TRBV7-9; 13 bases agree with TRBD2. Germline CDR1 is SEHNR and CDR2 is FQNEAQ (reference sequence). Losses at the gene ends were 5 bases for V and 5 bases for J; bases not matched to a gene: 8. The CDR3 has 16 amino acids. CDR3 nucleotides: TGTGCCAGCAGCGACGGACTAGCGGGAGACGGGGAGACCCAGTACTTC. Its translation: CASSDGLAGDGETQYF.

This rearrangement joins TRBV4-2 to TRBJ1-2, with a possible D match to TRBD1 (6 bases). The V gene lost 0 bases and the J gene lost 6 bases, with 14 bases spanning the gap. The CDR3 totals 15 residues. The V gene's germline CDR1 is LGHNA and CDR2 YNFKEQ. In DNA form, the CDR3 reads TGTGCCAGCAGCCAAGACAGCGGGGGCTCGGATGGCTACACCTTC. As protein: CASSQDSGGSDGYTF.

This clonotype appeared a single time. The chain carries TRBV28 and TRBJ2-7, with D possibly TRBD1 on 6 matching bases. This CDR3 spans 14 amino acids. V was clipped by 4 bases and J by 5 bases, with 15 bases between them. The germline CDR1 and CDR2 sequences are MDHEN and SYDVKM. DNA of the CDR3: TGTGCCAGCAGTTCCCCAGGGGAAGGCGACGAGCAGTACTTC. Its translation is CASSSPGEGDEQYF.

This clonotype was observed at least ten times. The chain is built from TRBV29-1 and TRBJ2-5; possibly TRBD2 for D (6 bases). Trimming stripped 4 bases from V and 2 bases from J, with 11 bases between. This CDR3 region has 13 residues. CDR1 is SQVTM and CDR2 is ANQGSEA in the germline V gene. The CDR3 loop is CSVGLGGQETQYF. The CDR3, as DNA: TGCAGCGTTGGCCTCGGGGGACAAGAGACCCAGTACTTC.

The chain couples TRBV29-1 to TRBJ2-7; 10 nucleotides line up with TRBD2. Germline V gene data show CDR1 as SQVTM and CDR2 as ANQGSEA. J gave up 7 bases and V 4 bases, and 7 bases lay outside the gene matches. The CDR3 is 13 residues long. CDR3 protein: CSVASGSVNEQYF. DNA for the CDR3: TGCAGCGTTGCTAGCGGGAGTGTCAATGAGCAGTACTTC.

This clonotype was recorded many times. The chain recombines TRBV10-3 with TRBJ1-6; D might be TRBD1 (5 bases). CDR1 ENHRY and CDR2 SYGVKD come from the germline V gene. This CDR3 has 12 amino acids. V dropped 6 bases and J dropped 7 bases, with 7 bases sitting between them. CDR3 nucleotides: TGTGCCATCAGGGGGACCAATTCACCCCTCCACTTT. As protein: CAIRGTNSPLHF.

This clonotype was recorded once. V and J are TRBV20-1 and TRBJ2-5; possible D gene TRBD2, 6 bases. The V and J ends lost 6 bases and 11 bases respectively, with 22 bases between them. The CDR3 length is 13 residues. In germline, CDR1 is DFQATT, CDR2 SNEGSKA (reference sequence). The CDR3 region is CSALIGTFNEQYF. Here the CDR3 DNA reads TGCAGTGCCCTCATCGGGACTTTTAATGAGCAGTACTTC.

This chain uses TRBV12-5 with TRBJ2-7; D not resolved. The V and J ends lost 3 bases and 4 bases respectively, with 7 bases between them. The CDR3 is 12 amino acids. In germline, CDR1 is LGHNT, CDR2 FRNRAP. CDR3 loop: CASGFGAYEQYF. The CDR3 DNA reads as TGTGCTAGTGGTTTCGGAGCTTACGAGCAGTACTTC. Together with reference TRBV12-5 and TRBJ2-7, the CDR3 gives the full variable domain: DARVTQTPRHKVTEMGQEVTMRCQPILGHNTVFWYRQTMMQGLELLAYFRNRAPLDDSGMPKDRFSAEMPDATLATLKIQPSEPRDSAVYFCASGFGAYEQYFGPGTRLTVT.

A few counts support this clonotype. The chain uses TRBV10-3 and TRBJ2-7; 7 bases align to TRBD1. Per germline, CDR1 ENHRY and CDR2 SYGVKD. The CDR3 covers 15 residues. V lost 6 bases to trimming and J lost 1 base; unmatched junction nucleotides: 9. CDR3 DNA: TGTGCCATCAGCGATGGCCGACAGGGATCCTACGAGCAGTACTTC. Its translation is CAISDGRQGSYEQYF.

This clonotype turned up a few times. V is TRBV21-1 and J is TRBJ1-2; the table's D call of TRBD1 was not tested on the DNA. TRBV21-1 is an annotated pseudogene. The CDR3 has 15 residues. The CDR3 region has the DNA TGTGCCAGCAGCAAAGATTCGCTCAGGGGGGATGGCTACACCTTC. Protein sequence: CASSKDSLRGDGYTF.

A note on this clonotype: One base away lies a much larger clone, so this may be a sequencing read error. The chain has TRBV29-1 and TRBJ1-2; D is unresolved. The V gene's germline CDR1 is SQVTM and CDR2 ANQGSEA. The CDR3 is made up of 12 amino acids. The CDR3 coding sequence is TGCAGCGTTCAAGACGGGAACTATGGCTGCACCTTC. Translated, it gives CSVQDGNYGCTF.

This clonotype was seen a few times. This rearrangement joins TRBV7-2 to TRBJ1-4; 10 bases line up with TRBD1. Germline V gene sequence: CDR1 SGHTA, CDR2 FQGNSA. CDR3 length equals 15 residues. Trimming removed 5 bases from V and 5 bases from J; junction bases left unmatched: 5. The CDR3 loop reads CASSLDRGRNEKLFF. The DNA for the CDR3 is TGTGCCAGCAGCCTAGACAGGGGGCGGAATGAAAAACTGTTTTTT.

The V gene is TRBV29-1, the J gene TRBJ1-4, with D hard to call. Germline assignment: CDR1 SQVTM and CDR2 ANQGSEA. V was trimmed by 7 bases and J by 12 bases, leaving 18 bases between them. The CDR3 is 12 residues long. CDR3 in amino acids: CSATDGRTELFF. CDR3 DNA: TGCAGCGCCACAGACGGACGAACGGAACTGTTTTTT.

V is TRBV7-9 and J is TRBJ2-1, with 8 bases lining up with TRBD2. Germline CDR1 is SEHNR and CDR2 is FQNEAQ (reference sequence). The ends lost 7 bases at V and 9 bases at J; junction bases unmatched: 11. The CDR3 is 14 amino acids. In nucleotides, the CDR3 is TGTGCCAGCACCACTAACGGGAGGGCGCCTGAGCAGTTCTTC. This translates into CASTTNGRAPEQFF.

This clonotype was seen only a few times. The genes are TRBV20-1 and TRBJ2-1; 12 bases are shared with TRBD2. CDR3 length: 15 amino acids. J was trimmed by 7 bases and V by 4 bases; bases with no gene match: 8. From germline, CDR1 is DFQATT and CDR2 SNEGSKA (reference sequence). CDR3 coding DNA: TGCAGTGCTACGCTAGCGGGAGGGGTACGGAATGAGCAGTTCTTC. As protein: CSATLAGGVRNEQFF.

Only one count was recorded for this clonotype. The chain has TRBV15 and TRBJ2-7; D might be TRBD1 (6 bases). Germline V gene lookup returns CDR1 LNHNV and CDR2 YYDKDF (reference sequence). The ends were cut back, 6 bases at V and 2 bases at J, with 20 bases in the middle. The CDR3 contains 16 residues. CDR3 in amino acids: CATSEWTAAKPYEQYF. In DNA form, the CDR3 reads TGTGCCACCAGTGAATGGACAGCAGCTAAACCCTACGAGCAGTACTTC.

The rearrangement links TRBV10-3 to TRBJ1-1; no clear D. The ends were cut back, 3 bases at V and 9 bases at J, with 8 bases in the middle. Germline CDR1 and CDR2: ENHRY and SYGVKD. This CDR3 comprises 11 residues. CDR3 nucleotide sequence: TGTGCCATCAGTGATGCAGCTCAAGCTTTCTTT. Protein sequence: CAISDAAQAFF.

The rearrangement links TRBV29-1 to TRBJ2-5, with 11 bases aligning to TRBD1. The CDR3 spans 13 residues. Germline CDR1 and CDR2: SQVTM and ANQGSEA. V trimming: 6 bases; J trimming: 11 bases; junction bases outside the gene matches: 11. The CDR3 spells CSVAGTGGGEQYF. CDR3 in DNA: TGCAGCGTGGCCGGGACAGGGGGTGGTGAGCAGTACTTC. The whole variable domain, remainder taken from reference TRBV29-1 and TRBJ2-5, is SAVISQKPSRDICQRGTSLTIQCQVDSQVTMMFWYRQQPGQSLTLIATANQGSEATYESGFVIDKFPISRPNLTFSTLTVSNMSPEDSSIYLCSVAGTGGGEQYFGPGTRLLVL.

The genes are TRBV4-3 and TRBJ2-3; possibly TRBD1 for D (6 bases). CDR1 and CDR2 from the germline V gene are LGHNA and YSLEER. Trimming removed 0 bases at V and 2 bases at J, with 15 bases between. The CDR3 totals 17 residues. The CDR3 loop is CASSQDFGGLNTDTQYF. CDR3 in DNA: TGCGCCAGCAGCCAAGATTTTGGGGGCCTGAACACAGATACGCAGTATTTT.

The chain couples TRBV2 to TRBJ2-7; D gene ambiguous. Germline values: CDR1 SNHLY, CDR2 FYNNEI. The V and J ends lost 0 bases and 3 bases respectively, with 3 bases between them. The CDR3 is 12 residues long. The CDR3 sequence: CASSEARYEQYF. CDR3 bases: TGTGCCAGCAGTGAAGCGCGCTACGAGCAGTACTTC.

The chain employs TRBV6-1 and TRBJ2-3; D remains ambiguous. Germline-derived CDR1 and CDR2 are MNHNS and SASEGT. The CDR3 length is 14 residues. V lost 2 bases, J lost 13 bases, and 19 bases lay in between. The CDR3 DNA follows: TGTGCCAGCAGTGAAACGGGTGTGGGCAGACCCGAGTATTTT. Residues: CASSETGVGRPEYF.

The rearrangement links TRBV27 to TRBJ2-3; 7 bases fit TRBD1. Germline V gene lookup returns CDR1 MNHEY and CDR2 SMNVEV (reference sequence). J lost 0 bases, V lost 5 bases, and 11 bases had no gene match. The CDR3 loop spans 17 amino acids. The CDR3 loop reads CASSPHPTGSSTDTQYF. The CDR3 DNA reads as TGTGCCAGCAGTCCTCACCCGACAGGGTCTAGCACAGATACGCAGTATTTT.

The chain carries TRBV12-3 or TRBV12-4 and TRBJ2-2; the D is unclear. The CDR3 sequence is 16 residues long. V gave up 1 base and J gave up 7 bases, with 16 bases separating them. The chain's CDR3 is CASSLEGSSVVGELFF. CDR3 nucleotide sequence: TGTGCCAGCAGTTTAGAGGGCAGTTCGGTCGTCGGGGAGCTGTTTTTT.

The chain is built from TRBV7-2 and TRBJ2-1; 10 nucleotides align to TRBD2. Germline-derived CDR1 and CDR2 are SGHTA and FQGNSA. This CDR3 has 17 amino acids. Germline trimming cut 2 bases from V and 7 bases from J; bases unmatched to any gene: 11. This chain's CDR3 is CASSLRASGSFTNEQFF. The CDR3 DNA follows: TGTGCCAGCAGCTTAAGGGCTAGCGGGAGCTTTACGAATGAGCAGTTCTTC.

CDR3 loop: CASSNTGIPGELFF. Here the CDR3 DNA reads TGTGCCAGCAGCAATACAGGGATTCCCGGGGAGCTGTTTTTT. The rearrangement links TRBV7-9 to TRBJ2-2; TRBD1 is a possible D gene (6 bases). Trimming left V 5 bases short and J 6 bases short, with 13 bases between. Germline lookup yields CDR1 SEHNR and CDR2 FQNEAQ (reference sequence). The CDR3 is made up of 14 amino acids. The variable domain in full, completed from reference TRBV7-9 and TRBJ2-2, reads DTGVSQNPRHKITKRGQNVTFRCDPISEHNRLYWYRQTLGQGPEFLTYFQNEAQLEKSRLLSDRFSAERPKGSFSTLEIQRTEQGDSAMYLCASSNTGIPGELFFGEGSRLTVL.

In its sample, this clonotype was seen a few times. This sequence may be a read error, since a much larger clone differs from it by one base. The rearrangement links TRBV29-1 to TRBJ2-1, with D perhaps TRBD2 (6 bases). The CDR3 runs 12 residues. Germline V gene data show CDR1 as SQVTM and CDR2 as ANQGSEA. CDR3 residues: CRVLASYNEPFF. The CDR3 coding sequence is TGCAGAGTTCTAGCGTCTTACAATGAGCCGTTCTTC.

The rearrangement uses TRBV2 and TRBJ1-5, with D hard to call. This CDR3 has 13 residues. Trimming pared 7 bases from V and 9 bases from J, leaving 16 bases between. Germline-derived CDR1 and CDR2 are SNHLY and FYNNEI. The CDR3 here is CASTSEAVRPQHF. The CDR3 nucleotides are TGTGCCAGCACCTCGGAAGCAGTTCGGCCCCAGCATTTT. The entire variable domain, with the rest obtained from reference TRBV2 and TRBJ1-5, is as follows: EPEVTQTPSHQVTQMGQEVILRCVPISNHLYFYWYRQILGQKVEFLVSFYNNEISEKSEIFDDQFSVERPDGSNFTLKIRSTKLEDSAMYFCASTSEAVRPQHFGDGTRLSIL.

This clonotype turned up a few times. The rearrangement joins TRBV28 to TRBJ2-7, with 7 bases identical to TRBD1. V gave up 9 bases and J gave up 5 bases; unmatched junction bases: 10. Looked up from germline, CDR1 is MDHEN and CDR2 is SYDVKM. This CDR3 contains 13 residues. DNA of the CDR3: TGTGCCAGTACGCGGACAGGTACGGACGAGCAGTACTTC. It is translated as CASTRTGTDEQYF.